A selection of T cell receptor beta chains follows, all from one sample in a study of preoperative IRX-2 immunotherapy in early breast cancer. Generated by immunoSEQ multiplex PCR, the TCRdb table keeps only in-frame clones and is missing some. In the table there are 40,000 or so clones, about 95% of which are singletons. Specimen: tumor tissue, collected after IRX-2 immunotherapy. The receptors were sampled from a human donor with breast cancer. Each CDR3 is given with its conserved first and last residue. A D gene is named only where the DNA matches it firmly. Clone size is shown for a subset of rows, as once, few, many or a class of expanded clone.

once	TRBV30	TRBD1	TRBJ2-3	CAWGQGMTDTQYF	TGTGCCTGGGGACAGGGGATGACAGATACGCAGTATTTT
.	TRBV5-4	.	TRBJ2-7	CASSLGHAGEQYF	TGTGCCAGCAGCTTGGGCCACGCCGGCGAGCAGTACTTC
.	TRBV7-9	.	TRBJ1-2	CASSSPFNFYGYTF	TGTGCCAGCAGCTCTCCATTCAATTTCTATGGCTACACCTTC
.	TRBV7-8	.	TRBJ2-7	CASSLLTAHSYEQYF	TGTGCCAGCAGCTTATTAACAGCTCACTCCTACGAGCAGTACTTC
.	TRBV7-9	.	TRBJ1-6	CASSLAARVNSPLHF	TGTGCCAGCAGCTTAGCGGCCAGGGTAAATTCACCCCTCCACTTT
.	TRBV14	TRBD2	TRBJ2-1	CASSQVSRLAGYNEQFF	TGTGCCAGCAGCCAAGTATCGAGACTAGCGGGGTACAATGAGCAGTTCTTC
.	TRBV4-3	TRBD1	TRBJ2-1	CASSQVGYRTGGKQNEQFF	TGCGCCAGCAGCCAAGTAGGCTACCGTACAGGGGGGAAGCAGAATGAGCAGTTCTTC
.	TRBV5-4	.	TRBJ1-2	CASSRGGYGYTF	TGTGCCAGCAGCCGGGGGGGATATGGCTACACCTTC
.	TRBV19	.	TRBJ1-1	CASSSREGTEAFF	TGTGCCAGTAGTTCCCGCGAAGGCACTGAAGCTTTCTTT
.	TRBV10-2	TRBD2	TRBJ2-3	CASSEYPSGTHRNTQYF	TGCGCCAGCAGTGAGTATCCTAGCGGAACTCACCGAAATACGCAGTATTTT
.	TRBV7-2	TRBD2	TRBJ2-3	CASSSLAGGGTDTQYF	TGTGCCAGCAGCTCCTTAGCGGGGGGAGGCACAGATACGCAGTATTTT
.	TRBV7-2	.	TRBJ2-2	CASSLVVTGKNTGELFF	TGTGCCAGCAGCTTAGTTGTTACAGGGAAGAACACCGGGGAGCTGTTTTTT
.	TRBV11-2	.	TRBJ2-5	CASSFLETQYF	TGTGCCAGCAGCTTCCTGGAGACCCAGTACTTC
.	TRBV5-6	.	TRBJ1-2	CASSLGRDGQGYTF	TGTGCCAGCAGCTTGGGCCGGGACGGCCAAGGCTACACCTTC
once	TRBV5-1	.	TRBJ1-1	CASSLDRVATEAFF	TGCGCCAGCAGCTTGGACAGGGTGGCCACTGAAGCTTTCTTT
.	TRBV28	.	TRBJ2-7	CASSLSVLVSYEQYF	TGTGCCAGCAGTTTATCAGTTTTGGTCTCCTACGAGCAGTACTTC
.	TRBV19	.	TRBJ2-7	CASTTTGIAAEQYF	TGTGCCAGCACAACGACAGGCATCGCGGCCGAGCAGTACTTC
.	TRBV28	.	TRBJ2-5	CASRGMVFETQYF	TGTGCCAGCAGGGGGATGGTCTTCGAGACCCAGTACTTC
.	TRBV11-2	.	TRBJ2-3	CASSLEVYTDTQYF	TGTGCCAGCAGCTTAGAAGTATACACAGATACGCAGTATTTT
.	TRBV4-2	.	TRBJ2-1	CASSQGDEQFF	TGTGCCAGCAGCCAAGGTGATGAGCAGTTCTTC
.	TRBV28	.	TRBJ2-7	CASEDRFPSYEQYF	TGTGCCAGCGAAGACAGGTTCCCCTCCTACGAGCAGTACTTC
.	TRBV28	.	TRBJ1-2	CASSSGVHGYTF	TGTGCCAGCAGCTCAGGGGTACATGGCTACACCTTC
.	TRBV7-2	.	TRBJ1-5	CASSPALRGGPQHF	TGTGCCAGCAGCCCCGCCCTGCGGGGTGGGCCCCAGCATTTT
.	TRBV4-3	.	TRBJ2-5	CASSQEPGTFVRETQYF	TGCGCCAGCAGCCAAGAACCAGGGACGTTCGTTAGAGAGACCCAGTACTTC
.	TRBV9	.	TRBJ2-1	CASSSPGFPSNEQFF	TGTGCCAGCAGCTCGCCAGGGTTCCCGAGCAATGAGCAGTTCTTC
.	TRBV28	.	TRBJ1-2	CASSDSVPYGYTF	TGTGCCAGCAGTGACAGCGTCCCATATGGCTACACCTTC
.	TRBV5-8	TRBD1	TRBJ2-7	CASSGAGGPYEQYF	TGTGCCAGCAGCGGTGCAGGGGGTCCCTACGAGCAGTACTTC
.	TRBV29-1	.	TRBJ2-7	CSFQTGTKYEQYF	TGCAGCTTCCAGACAGGTACAAAATACGAGCAGTACTTC
.	TRBV27	.	TRBJ1-1	CASSWGGVATEAFF	TGTGCCAGCAGTTGGGGGGGGGTGGCCACTGAAGCTTTCTTT
.	TRBV6-6	.	TRBJ2-1	CASSYHEQFF	TGTGCCAGCAGTTACCATGAGCAGTTCTTC
.	TRBV13	.	TRBJ1-1	CASSSATRGRNTEAFF	TGTGCCAGCAGCTCCGCAACTCGGGGAAGGAACACTGAAGCTTTCTTT
.	TRBV7-2	TRBD1	TRBJ2-7	CASSQGQGREQYF	TGTGCCAGCAGCCAGGGACAGGGGCGCGAGCAGTACTTC
.	TRBV18	.	TRBJ1-2	CASSPLDEDYGYTF	TGTGCCAGCTCACCACTTGACGAGGACTATGGCTACACCTTC
once	TRBV7-8	TRBD2	TRBJ2-2	CASGYSGGADTGELFF	TGTGCCAGCGGGTATAGCGGGGGGGCCGACACCGGGGAGCTGTTTTTT